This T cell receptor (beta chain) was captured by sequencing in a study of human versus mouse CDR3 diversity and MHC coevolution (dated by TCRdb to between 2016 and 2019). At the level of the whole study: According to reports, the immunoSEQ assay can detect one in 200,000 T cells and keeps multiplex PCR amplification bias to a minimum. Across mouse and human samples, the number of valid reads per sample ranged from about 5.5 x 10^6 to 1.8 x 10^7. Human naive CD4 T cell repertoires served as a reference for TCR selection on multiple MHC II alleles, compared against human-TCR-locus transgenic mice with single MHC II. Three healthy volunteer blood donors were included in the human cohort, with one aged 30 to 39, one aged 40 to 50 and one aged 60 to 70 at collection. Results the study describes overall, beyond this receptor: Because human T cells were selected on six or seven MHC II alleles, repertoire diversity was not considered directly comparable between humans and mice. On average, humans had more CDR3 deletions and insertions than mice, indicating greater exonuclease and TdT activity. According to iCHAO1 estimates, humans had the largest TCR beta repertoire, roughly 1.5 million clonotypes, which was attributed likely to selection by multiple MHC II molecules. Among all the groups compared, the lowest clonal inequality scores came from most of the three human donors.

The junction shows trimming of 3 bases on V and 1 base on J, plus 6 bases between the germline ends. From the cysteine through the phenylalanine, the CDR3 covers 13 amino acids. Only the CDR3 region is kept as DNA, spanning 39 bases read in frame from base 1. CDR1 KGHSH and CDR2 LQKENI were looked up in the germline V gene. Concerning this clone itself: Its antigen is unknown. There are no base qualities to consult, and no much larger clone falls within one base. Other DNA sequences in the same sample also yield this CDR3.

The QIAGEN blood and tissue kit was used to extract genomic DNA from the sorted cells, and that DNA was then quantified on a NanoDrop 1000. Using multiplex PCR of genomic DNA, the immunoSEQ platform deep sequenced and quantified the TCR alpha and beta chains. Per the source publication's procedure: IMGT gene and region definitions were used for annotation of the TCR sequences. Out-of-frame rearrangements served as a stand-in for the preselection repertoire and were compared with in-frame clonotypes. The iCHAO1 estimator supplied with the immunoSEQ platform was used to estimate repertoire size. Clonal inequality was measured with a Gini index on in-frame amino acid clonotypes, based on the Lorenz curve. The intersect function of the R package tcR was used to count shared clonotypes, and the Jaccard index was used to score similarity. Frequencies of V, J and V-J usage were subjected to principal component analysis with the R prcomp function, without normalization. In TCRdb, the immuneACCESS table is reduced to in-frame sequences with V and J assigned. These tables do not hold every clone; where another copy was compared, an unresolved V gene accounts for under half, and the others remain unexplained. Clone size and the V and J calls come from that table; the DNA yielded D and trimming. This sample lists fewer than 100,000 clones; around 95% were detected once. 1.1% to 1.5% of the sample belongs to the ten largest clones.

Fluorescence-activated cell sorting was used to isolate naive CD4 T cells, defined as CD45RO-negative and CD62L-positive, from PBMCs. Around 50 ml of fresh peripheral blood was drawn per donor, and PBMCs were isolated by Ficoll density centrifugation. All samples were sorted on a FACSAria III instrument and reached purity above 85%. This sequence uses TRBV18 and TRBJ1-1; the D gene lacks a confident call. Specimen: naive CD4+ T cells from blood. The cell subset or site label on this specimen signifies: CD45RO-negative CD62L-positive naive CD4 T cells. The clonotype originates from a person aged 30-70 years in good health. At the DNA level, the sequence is TGTGCCAGCTCACCGGGCCAGAACACTGAAGCTTTCTTT. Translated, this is CASSPGQNTEAFF. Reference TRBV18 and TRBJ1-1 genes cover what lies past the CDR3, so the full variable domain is NAGVMQNPRHLVRRRGQEARLRCSPMKGHSHVYWYRQLPEEGLKFMVYLQKENIIDESGMPKERFSAEFPKEGPSILRIQQVVRGDSAAYFCASSPGQNTEAFFGQGTRLTVV.